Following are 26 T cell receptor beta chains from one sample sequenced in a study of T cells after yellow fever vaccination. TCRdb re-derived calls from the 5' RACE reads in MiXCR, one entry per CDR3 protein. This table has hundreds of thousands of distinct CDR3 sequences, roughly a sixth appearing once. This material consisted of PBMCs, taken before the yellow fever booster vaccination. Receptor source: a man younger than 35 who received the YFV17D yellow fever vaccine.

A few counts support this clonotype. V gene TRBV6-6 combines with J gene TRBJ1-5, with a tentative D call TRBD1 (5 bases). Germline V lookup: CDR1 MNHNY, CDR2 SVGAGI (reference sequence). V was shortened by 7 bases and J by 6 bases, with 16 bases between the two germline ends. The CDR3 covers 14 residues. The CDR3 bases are TGTGCCAGCAATATTGGAGGGGCTAGTCAGCCCCAGCATTTT. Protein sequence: CASNIGGASQPQHF.

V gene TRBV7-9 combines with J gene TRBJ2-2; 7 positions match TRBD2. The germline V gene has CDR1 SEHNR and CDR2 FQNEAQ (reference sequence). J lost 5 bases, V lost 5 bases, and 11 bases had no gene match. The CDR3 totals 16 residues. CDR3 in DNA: TGTGCCAGCAGCCCGTGGGGGGGAGTTCGTACCGGGGAGCTGTTTTTT. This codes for CASSPWGGVRTGELFF.

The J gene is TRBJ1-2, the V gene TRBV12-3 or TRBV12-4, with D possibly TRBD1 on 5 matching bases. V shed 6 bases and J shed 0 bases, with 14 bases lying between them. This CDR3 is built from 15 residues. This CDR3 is CASRAKRGTNYGYTF. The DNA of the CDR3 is TGTGCCAGCAGGGCGAAGAGGGGAACTAACTATGGCTACACCTTC.

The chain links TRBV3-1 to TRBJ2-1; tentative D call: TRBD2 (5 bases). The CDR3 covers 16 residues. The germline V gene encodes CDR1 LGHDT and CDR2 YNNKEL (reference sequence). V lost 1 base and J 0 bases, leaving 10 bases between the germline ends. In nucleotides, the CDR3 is TGTGCCAGCAGCCAAGGGTTAGGGAGCTCCTACAATGAGCAGTTCTTC. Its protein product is CASSQGLGSSYNEQFF.

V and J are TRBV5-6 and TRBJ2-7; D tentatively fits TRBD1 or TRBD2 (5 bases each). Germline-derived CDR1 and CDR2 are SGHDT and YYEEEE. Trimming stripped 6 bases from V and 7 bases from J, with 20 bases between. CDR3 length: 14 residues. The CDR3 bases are TGTGCCAGCACCGCCATGGCAGGGACCCAGGAGCAGTACTTC. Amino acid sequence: CASTAMAGTQEQYF.

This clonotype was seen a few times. CDR3 in DNA: TGCGCCAGCCAGGGGGACACTGAAGCTTTCTTT. It translates to CASQGDTEAFF. The chain joins TRBV5-1 to TRBJ1-1; 7 positions agree with TRBD1. V trimming: 7 bases; J trimming: 3 bases; junction bases outside the gene matches: 0. CDR3 length: 11 amino acids. Per the germline V gene, CDR1 is SGHRS and CDR2 is YFSETQ.

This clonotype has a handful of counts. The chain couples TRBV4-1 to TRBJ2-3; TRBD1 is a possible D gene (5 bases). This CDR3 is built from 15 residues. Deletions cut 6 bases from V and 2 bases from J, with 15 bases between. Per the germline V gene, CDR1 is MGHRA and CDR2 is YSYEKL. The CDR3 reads CASSIKDRTTDTQYF. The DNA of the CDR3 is TGCGCCAGCAGTATCAAAGACAGAACCACAGATACGCAGTATTTT.

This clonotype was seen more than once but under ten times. This chain's CDR3 is CASSQGHSSGNTIYF. Written as DNA, the CDR3 is TGTGCCAGCAGCCAAGGTCACAGCTCTGGAAACACCATATATTTT. The chain recombines TRBV4-2 with TRBJ1-3; no firm D call. Germline assignment: CDR1 LGHNA and CDR2 YNFKEQ. The CDR3 extends over 15 amino acids. V was clipped by 1 base and J by 0 bases, with 7 bases between them.

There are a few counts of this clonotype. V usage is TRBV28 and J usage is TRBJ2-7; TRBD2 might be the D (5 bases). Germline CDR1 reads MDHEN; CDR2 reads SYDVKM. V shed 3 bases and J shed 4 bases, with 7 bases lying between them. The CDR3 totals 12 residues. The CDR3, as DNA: TGTGCCAGCAGTTTGGACTTGTACGAGCAGTACGTC. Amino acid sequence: CASSLDLYEQYV.

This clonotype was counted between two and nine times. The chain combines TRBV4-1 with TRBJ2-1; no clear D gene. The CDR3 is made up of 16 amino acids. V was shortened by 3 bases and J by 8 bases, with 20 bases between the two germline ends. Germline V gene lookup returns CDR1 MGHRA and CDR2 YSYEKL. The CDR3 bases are TGCGCCAGCAGCCATCCCCAGAGGAGTCTACGGGATGAGCAGTTCTTC. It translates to CASSHPQRSLRDEQFF.

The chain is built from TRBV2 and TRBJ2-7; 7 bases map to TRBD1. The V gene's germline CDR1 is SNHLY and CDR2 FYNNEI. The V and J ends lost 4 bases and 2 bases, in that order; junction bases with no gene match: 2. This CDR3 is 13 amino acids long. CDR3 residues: CASSVTGTYEQYF. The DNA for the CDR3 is TGTGCCAGCAGTGTGACAGGGACCTACGAGCAGTACTTC.

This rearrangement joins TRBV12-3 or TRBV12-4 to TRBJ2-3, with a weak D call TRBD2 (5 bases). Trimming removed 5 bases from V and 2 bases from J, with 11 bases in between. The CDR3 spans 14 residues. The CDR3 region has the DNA TGTGCCAGCAGTCCCAGCGGCTACACAGATACGCAGTATTTT. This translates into CASSPSGYTDTQYF.

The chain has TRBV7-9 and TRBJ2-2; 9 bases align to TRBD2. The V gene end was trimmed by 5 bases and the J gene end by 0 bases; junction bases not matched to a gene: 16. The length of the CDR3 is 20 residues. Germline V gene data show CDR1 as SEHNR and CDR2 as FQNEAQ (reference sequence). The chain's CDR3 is CASSPPPGTTSGANTGELFF. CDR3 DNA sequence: TGTGCCAGCAGCCCACCCCCGGGGACGACTAGCGGCGCGAACACCGGGGAGCTGTTTTTT. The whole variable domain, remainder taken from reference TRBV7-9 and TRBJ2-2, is DTGVSQNPRHKITKRGQNVTFRCDPISEHNRLYWYRQTLGQGPEFLTYFQNEAQLEKSRLLSDRFSAERPKGSFSTLEIQRTEQGDSAMYLCASSPPPGTTSGANTGELFFGEGSRLTVL.

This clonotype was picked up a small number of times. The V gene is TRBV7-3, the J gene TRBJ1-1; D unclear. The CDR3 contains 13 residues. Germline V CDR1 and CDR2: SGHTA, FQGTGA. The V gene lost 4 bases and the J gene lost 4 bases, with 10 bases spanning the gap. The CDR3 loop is CASSSAPGTEAFF. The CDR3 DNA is TGTGCCAGCAGCTCCGCCCCGGGCACTGAAGCTTTCTTT.

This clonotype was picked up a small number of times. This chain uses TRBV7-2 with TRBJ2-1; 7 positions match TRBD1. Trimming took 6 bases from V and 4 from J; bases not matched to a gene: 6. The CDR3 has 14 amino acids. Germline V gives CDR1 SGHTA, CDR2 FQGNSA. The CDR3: CASRGTGVYNEQFF. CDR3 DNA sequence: TGTGCCAGCAGGGGAACAGGGGTTTACAATGAGCAGTTCTTC.

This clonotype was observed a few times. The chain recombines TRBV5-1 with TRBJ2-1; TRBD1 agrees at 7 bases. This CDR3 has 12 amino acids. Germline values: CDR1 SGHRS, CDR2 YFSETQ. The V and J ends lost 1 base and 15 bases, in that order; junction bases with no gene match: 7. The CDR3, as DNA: TGCGCCAGCAGCTTGTTCGGGACAGAGATGTTCTTC. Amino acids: CASSLFGTEMFF.

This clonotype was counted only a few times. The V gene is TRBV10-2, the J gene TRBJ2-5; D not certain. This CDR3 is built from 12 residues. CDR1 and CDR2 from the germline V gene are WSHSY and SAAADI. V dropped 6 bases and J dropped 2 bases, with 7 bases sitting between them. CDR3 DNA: TGCGCCAGCAGCGCCAGTCAAGAGACCCAGTACTTC. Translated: CASSASQETQYF.

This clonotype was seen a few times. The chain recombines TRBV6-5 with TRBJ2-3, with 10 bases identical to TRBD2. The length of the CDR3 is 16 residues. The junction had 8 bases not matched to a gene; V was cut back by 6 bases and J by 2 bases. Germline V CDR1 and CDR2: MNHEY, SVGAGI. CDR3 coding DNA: TGTGCCAGCAGACCCTATAGCGGGGGGTACACAGATACGCAGTATTTT. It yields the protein CASRPYSGGYTDTQYF.

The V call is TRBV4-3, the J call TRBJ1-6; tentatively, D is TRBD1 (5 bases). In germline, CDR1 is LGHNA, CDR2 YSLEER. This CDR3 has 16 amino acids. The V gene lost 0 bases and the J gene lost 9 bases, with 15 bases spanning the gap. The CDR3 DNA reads TGCGCCAGCAGCCAAGATCTTCAGGGCGTAGCTTCACCCCTCCACTTT. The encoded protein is CASSQDLQGVASPLHF.

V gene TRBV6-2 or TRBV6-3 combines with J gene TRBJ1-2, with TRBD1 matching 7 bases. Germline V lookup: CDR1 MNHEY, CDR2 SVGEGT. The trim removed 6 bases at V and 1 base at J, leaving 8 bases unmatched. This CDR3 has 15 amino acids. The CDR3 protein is CASSHWGQINYGYTF. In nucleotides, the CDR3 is TGTGCCAGCAGCCACTGGGGACAGATTAACTATGGCTACACCTTC.

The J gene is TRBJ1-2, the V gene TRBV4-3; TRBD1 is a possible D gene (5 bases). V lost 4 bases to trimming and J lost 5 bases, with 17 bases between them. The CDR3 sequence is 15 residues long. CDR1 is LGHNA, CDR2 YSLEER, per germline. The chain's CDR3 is CASSLTVGGSYGYTF. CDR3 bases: TGCGCCAGCAGCCTCACTGTGGGGGGTTCTTATGGCTACACCTTC.

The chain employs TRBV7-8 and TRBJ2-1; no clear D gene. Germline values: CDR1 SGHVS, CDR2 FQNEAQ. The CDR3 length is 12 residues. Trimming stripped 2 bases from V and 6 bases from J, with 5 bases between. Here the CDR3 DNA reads TGTGCCAGCAGCTTATTTCCCAATGAGCAGTTCTTC. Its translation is CASSLFPNEQFF.

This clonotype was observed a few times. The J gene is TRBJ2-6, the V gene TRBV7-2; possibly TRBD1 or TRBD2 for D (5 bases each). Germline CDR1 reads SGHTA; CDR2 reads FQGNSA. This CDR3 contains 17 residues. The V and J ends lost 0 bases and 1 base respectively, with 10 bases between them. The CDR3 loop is CASSLAGVYSGANVLTF. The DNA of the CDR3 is TGTGCCAGCAGCTTAGCGGGGGTGTATTCTGGGGCCAACGTCCTGACTTTC.

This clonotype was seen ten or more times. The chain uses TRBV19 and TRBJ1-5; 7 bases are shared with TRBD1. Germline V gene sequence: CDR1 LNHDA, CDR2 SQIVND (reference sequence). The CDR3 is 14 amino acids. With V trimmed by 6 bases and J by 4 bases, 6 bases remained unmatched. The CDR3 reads CASSPGGRNQPQHF. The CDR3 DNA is TGTGCCAGTAGCCCAGGGGGAAGAAATCAGCCCCAGCATTTT.

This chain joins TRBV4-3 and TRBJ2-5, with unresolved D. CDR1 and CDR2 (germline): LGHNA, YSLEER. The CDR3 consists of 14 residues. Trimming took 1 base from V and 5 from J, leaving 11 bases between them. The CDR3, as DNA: TGCGCCAGCAGCCAAGGTCCGGCCTGGGAGACCCAGTACTTC. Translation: CASSQGPAWETQYF.

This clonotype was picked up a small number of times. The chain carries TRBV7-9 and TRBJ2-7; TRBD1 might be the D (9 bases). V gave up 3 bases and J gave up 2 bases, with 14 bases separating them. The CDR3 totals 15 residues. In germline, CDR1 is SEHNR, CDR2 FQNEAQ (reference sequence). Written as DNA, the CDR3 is TGTGCCAGCAGCTTCGGGGGGGACAGGGCCTACGAGCAGTACTTC. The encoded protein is CASSFGGDRAYEQYF.